Shown below are 29 T cell receptor beta chains from a single sample sequenced in a study of blood T cell repertoires in COVID-19. Only in-frame clones appear in the TCRdb table, and some are missing; sequencing was by immunoSEQ multiplex PCR. The sample records approximately 88,000 clones, approximately 80% being singletons. The sample comprised peripheral blood. All receptors come from a woman aged 80 or older with acute or convalescent COVID-19.

The V call is TRBV30, the J call TRBJ2-2, with 12 bases that match TRBD2. This CDR3 comprises 13 residues. The germline V gene encodes CDR1 GTSNPN and CDR2 SVGIG (reference sequence). V shed 7 bases, J shed 6 bases, and the junction held 3 bases outside the gene matches. CDR3 DNA sequence: TGTGCCTCTAGCGGGGGGGAGGCCGGGGAGCTGTTTTTT. This gives the protein CASSGGEAGELFF. Full variable domain (missing parts from reference TRBV30 and TRBJ2-2): SQTIHQWPATLVQPVGSPLSLECTVEGTSNPNLYWYRQAAGRGLQLLFYSVGIGQISSEVPQNLSASRPQDRQFILSSKKLLLSDSGFYLCASSGGEAGELFFGEGSRLTVL.

V gene TRBV4-1 combines with J gene TRBJ1-5; 7 bases match TRBD1. V trimming: 1 base; J trimming: 6 bases; junction bases outside the gene matches: 9. CDR3 length equals 16 residues. The V gene's germline CDR1 is MGHRA and CDR2 YSYEKL. CDR3 amino acids: CASSQGLDRAGQPQHF. DNA for the CDR3: TGCGCCAGCAGCCAAGGTCTCGACAGGGCTGGTCAGCCCCAGCATTTT.

The chain combines TRBV7-2 with TRBJ1-5, with 8 bases lining up with TRBD1. The length of the CDR3 is 13 residues. Germline values: CDR1 SGHTA, CDR2 FQGNSA. J was trimmed by 4 bases and V by 5 bases; bases with no gene match: 1. The CDR3 reads CASSGDRNQPQHF. The CDR3 region has the DNA TGTGCCAGCAGCGGGGACAGGAATCAGCCCCAGCATTTT.

The J gene is TRBJ2-2, the V gene TRBV7-6, with 7 bases lining up with TRBD2. The CDR3 contains 16 residues. J lost 6 bases, V lost 7 bases, and 14 bases had no gene match. The germline CDR1 and CDR2 sequences are SGHVS and FNYEAQ. The CDR3 coding sequence is TGTGCCAGCATCCCCTGGGGGGGTACGGGAGCCGGGGAGCTGTTTTTT. This sequence encodes CASIPWGGTGAGELFF.

There are a few counts of this clone. The gene calls are TRBV12-3 or TRBV12-4 and TRBJ1-1; D not certain. The CDR3 is made up of 11 amino acids. The ends were cut back, 1 base at V and 8 bases at J, with 5 bases in the middle. The CDR3 here is CASSLGQEAFF. DNA for the CDR3: TGTGCCAGCAGTTTAGGGCAGGAAGCTTTCTTT.

The rearrangement joins TRBV29-1 to TRBJ2-7; 7 bases line up with TRBD1. Trimming cost V 6 bases and J 2 bases; bases outside gene matches: 10. The germline CDR1 and CDR2 sequences are SQVTM and ANQGSEA. The CDR3 contains 14 residues. The CDR3 is CSVQTGTAPYEQYF. The CDR3 DNA is TGCAGCGTACAAACCGGGACAGCCCCCTACGAGCAGTACTTC.

The genes are TRBV18 and TRBJ2-1, with TRBD1 identical over 7 bases. Germline V CDR1 and CDR2: KGHSH, LQKENI. V lost 3 bases to trimming and J lost 6 bases; unmatched junction nucleotides: 8. CDR3 length equals 15 residues. CDR3 in amino acids: CASSPQGVGRNEQFF. CDR3 DNA sequence: TGTGCCAGCTCACCCCAGGGGGTCGGTCGCAATGAGCAGTTCTTC.

The J gene is TRBJ2-2, the V gene TRBV14; unclear D gene. Germline lookup yields CDR1 SGHDN and CDR2 FVKESK. V was pared by 4 bases and J by 5 bases, with 14 bases between. The CDR3 length is 15 residues. The CDR3 DNA is TGTGCCAGCAGCCCAGACGGGTTTAGAACCGGGGAGCTGTTTTTT. It codes for CASSPDGFRTGELFF. Filled out from reference TRBV14 and TRBJ2-2, the complete variable domain reads EAGVTQFPSHSVIEKGQTVTLRCDPISGHDNLYWYRRVMGKEIKFLLHFVKESKQDESGMPNNRFLAERTGGTYSTLKVQPAELEDSGVYFCASSPDGFRTGELFFGEGSRLTVL.

This sequence joins TRBV30 and TRBJ1-5; tentatively, D is TRBD1 (6 bases). V lost 4 bases and J lost 3, with 10 bases in between. CDR3 length equals 13 residues. Per the germline V gene, CDR1 is GTSNPN and CDR2 is SVGIG (reference sequence). CDR3 DNA sequence: TGTGCCTGGAACAGGGACCCCAATCAGCCCCAGCATTTT. This encodes CAWNRDPNQPQHF.

The chain uses TRBV5-6 and TRBJ2-7; the match to TRBD1 covers 7 bases. V lost 1 base and J lost 5; bases outside the gene matches: 6. This CDR3 comprises 14 residues. Looked up from germline, CDR1 is SGHDT and CDR2 is YYEEEE. CDR3 sequence: CASSLWQGVNEQYF. CDR3 DNA: TGTGCCAGCAGCTTGTGGCAGGGGGTCAACGAGCAGTACTTC.

The chain employs TRBV15 and TRBJ2-1; 7 nucleotides align to TRBD2. V was clipped by 5 bases and J by 2 bases; unmatched bases: 6. Looked up from germline, CDR1 is LNHNV and CDR2 is YYDKDF (reference sequence). CDR3 length: 15 residues. The CDR3 nucleotides are TGTGCCACCAGCGCTTCCGGGACTACCTACAATGAGCAGTTCTTC. It is translated as CATSASGTTYNEQFF.

The chain combines TRBV18 with TRBJ2-3, with TRBD1 matching over 7 bases. The CDR3 spans 15 residues. J gave up 3 bases and V 5 bases, and 8 bases lay outside the gene matches. Germline V gene sequence: CDR1 KGHSH, CDR2 LQKENI. The CDR3: CASSVTGDGTDTQYF. The CDR3 nucleotides are TGTGCCAGCTCAGTCACAGGGGATGGGACAGATACGCAGTATTTT.

This clone was seen once. Written as DNA, the CDR3 is TGTGCCAGCAGCGCCCCAGCGGGTTTGGGCTCCTACAATGAGCAGTTCTTC. Translated, it gives CASSAPAGLGSYNEQFF. The rearrangement uses TRBV7-2 and TRBJ2-1; D is possibly TRBD2 (6 bases). CDR3 size: 17 residues. Trimming took 5 bases from V and 0 from J, leaving 17 bases between them. CDR1 and CDR2 from the germline V gene are SGHTA and FQGNSA.

The chain recombines TRBV7-3 with TRBJ1-2; D is unresolved. This CDR3 spans 14 amino acids. From germline, CDR1 is SGHTA and CDR2 FQGTGA. Trimming stripped 1 base from V and 4 bases from J, with 10 bases between. The CDR3 loop reads CASSLSPGFYGYTF. DNA of the CDR3: TGTGCCAGCAGCTTAAGCCCGGGGTTCTATGGCTACACCTTC.

This chain links TRBV6-5 with TRBJ1-2; 10 positions agree with TRBD1. The CDR3 is 16 amino acids. The junction had 6 bases not matched to a gene; V was cut back by 2 bases and J by 3 bases. Germline V CDR1 and CDR2: MNHEY, SVGAGI. The CDR3 is CASSYTPGQGHYGYTF. CDR3 coding DNA: TGTGCCAGCAGTTACACTCCGGGACAGGGGCACTATGGCTACACCTTC.

The rearrangement joins TRBV7-8 to TRBJ2-1, with TRBD1 as a possible D gene (6 bases). The CDR3 extends over 15 amino acids. V was clipped by 10 bases and J by 0 bases, with 16 bases between them. From germline, CDR1 is SGHVS and CDR2 FQNEAQ. CDR3 DNA: TGTGCCACCCTGCAGGGGTGGAGCTCCTACAATGAGCAGTTCTTC. It translates to CATLQGWSSYNEQFF.

The rearrangement uses TRBV6-2 or TRBV6-3 and TRBJ2-5, with TRBD2 matching over 9 bases. The germline V gene encodes CDR1 MNHEY and CDR2 SVGEGT. CDR3 length equals 17 residues. V shed 6 bases, J shed 5 bases, and the junction held 16 bases outside the gene matches. The CDR3 is CASSQAFVAGVGETQYF. As DNA, the CDR3 is TGTGCCAGCAGCCAAGCTTTCGTAGCGGGAGTTGGGGAGACCCAGTACTTC.

The chain is built from TRBV19 and TRBJ1-3, with D perhaps matching TRBD1 (5 bases). The CDR3 totals 14 residues. Trimming shortened V by 5 bases and J by 1 base, and 9 bases separated the two germline ends. CDR1 and CDR2 from the germline V gene are LNHDA and SQIVND (reference sequence). In DNA, the CDR3 is TGTGCCAGTAGTCAGGGAACTTCTGGAAACACCATATATTTT. It codes for CASSQGTSGNTIYF. Based on the CDR3 plus reference TRBV19 and TRBJ1-3, the full variable domain is DGGITQSPKYLFRKEGQNVTLSCEQNLNHDAMYWYRQDPGQGLRLIYYSQIVNDFQKGDIAEGYSVSREKKESFPLTVTSAQKNPTAFYLCASSQGTSGNTIYFGEGSWLTVV.

The CDR3 spells CAISEPGQGIPYEQYF. In DNA, the CDR3 is TGTGCCATCAGTGAGCCCGGACAGGGAATCCCCTACGAGCAGTACTTC. The V call is TRBV10-3, the J call TRBJ2-7, with 8 bases fitting TRBD1. Looked up from germline, CDR1 is ENHRY and CDR2 is SYGVKD. Unmatched junction bases numbered 8, after V lost 2 bases and J lost 2 bases. CDR3 length: 16 amino acids.

The rearrangement uses TRBV11-2 and TRBJ2-7; D gene unclear. The V end lost 5 bases, the J end lost 0 bases, and 5 bases lay between the germline ends. CDR3 length: 12 amino acids. Germline V lookup: CDR1 SGHAT, CDR2 FQNNGV. The CDR3, as DNA: TGTGCCAGCAGCCCTTTCTCCTACGAGCAGTACTTC. Translation gives CASSPFSYEQYF.

There are a few counts of this clone. This CDR3 is CASSPRQGSLGEQYF. In nucleotides, the CDR3 is TGTGCCAGCAGTCCCCGACAGGGGTCCCTCGGCGAGCAGTACTTC. The rearrangement joins TRBV2 to TRBJ2-7, with 8 bases that match TRBD1. The trim removed 5 bases at V and 6 bases at J, leaving 12 bases unmatched. Germline CDR1 SNHLY, CDR2 FYNNEI. CDR3 length: 15 amino acids.

The chain uses TRBV29-1 and TRBJ2-7; TRBD2 is a possible D gene (6 bases). CDR1 SQVTM and CDR2 ANQGSEA come from the germline V gene. Between the trimmed V and J ends, which lost 5 bases and 1 base, there was a span of 15 bases. The CDR3 is 14 amino acids. CDR3 DNA: TGCAGCGTTTTATCTCGGGGGACTTCCTACGAGCAGTACTTC. Protein: CSVLSRGTSYEQYF.

The chain carries TRBV19 and TRBJ2-3; 9 bases are shared with TRBD2. After removal of 4 bases from V and 7 bases from J, the junction contained 6 bases not matched to a gene. This CDR3 comprises 14 residues. The germline gives CDR1 LNHDA, CDR2 SQIVND (reference sequence). The CDR3 coding sequence is TGTGCCAGTAGTACCGTGGCGGGAGGGTATACGCAGTATTTT. As protein: CASSTVAGGYTQYF.

The chain combines TRBV6-5 with TRBJ1-3; maybe TRBD1 (5 bases). V lost 6 bases, J lost 8 bases, and 14 bases lay in between. The CDR3 covers 13 residues. Germline V gene data show CDR1 as MNHEY and CDR2 as SVGAGI. CDR3 bases: TGTGCCAGCAGGGGGGAGGGCGCGGACACCATATATTTT. This codes for CASRGEGADTIYF.

CDR3 coding DNA: TGCAGCGTTGGCCTATCCCTCAAAACCTACGAGCAGTACTTC. It encodes CSVGLSLKTYEQYF. The chain carries TRBV29-1 and TRBJ2-7; D call uncertain. Germline V gene sequence: CDR1 SQVTM, CDR2 ANQGSEA. The V end was cut by 4 bases, the J end by 2 bases, with 15 bases between. This CDR3 comprises 14 residues.

The rearrangement links TRBV4-2 to TRBJ1-1; D is unclear. This CDR3 spans 17 amino acids. V was cut by 3 bases and J by 0 bases, with 17 bases left in between. Germline V gives CDR1 LGHNA, CDR2 YNFKEQ. The CDR3 here is CASSQERKDLLNTEAFF. The CDR3 DNA follows: TGTGCCAGCAGCCAGGAACGGAAGGACTTGCTGAACACTGAAGCTTTCTTT.

The rearrangement uses TRBV6-4 and TRBJ2-1; TRBD2 matches 8 bases. This CDR3 is built from 15 residues. CDR1 is MRHNA and CDR2 is SNTAGT in the germline V gene. Trimming at V came to 8 bases and at J to 7 bases, leaving 13 bases not matched to a gene. CDR3 region: CASHNYQREFNEQFF. In DNA form, the CDR3 reads TGTGCCAGCCATAACTACCAGCGGGAGTTTAATGAGCAGTTCTTC.

The chain uses TRBV18 and TRBJ2-1, with 16 bases aligning to TRBD2. This CDR3 spans 19 amino acids. Germline V gives CDR1 KGHSH, CDR2 LQKENI. Trimming removed 0 bases from V and 1 base from J; junction bases left unmatched: 3. The CDR3 reads CASSPPGTSGRVSYNEQFF. In nucleotides, the CDR3 is TGTGCCAGCTCACCACCCGGGACTAGCGGGAGGGTATCCTACAATGAGCAGTTCTTC.

This chain connects TRBV7-9 to TRBJ2-7; possible D gene TRBD1, 7 bases. V was clipped by 5 bases and J by 6 bases, with 11 bases between them. Germline V lookup: CDR1 SEHNR, CDR2 FQNEAQ (reference sequence). The CDR3 totals 12 residues. CDR3 sequence: CASSRGTAEQYF. The CDR3 DNA reads as TGTGCCAGCAGCCGCGGGACAGCCGAGCAGTACTTC. Supplemented by reference TRBV7-9 and TRBJ2-7, the full variable domain reads DTGVSQNPRHKITKRGQNVTFRCDPISEHNRLYWYRQTLGQGPEFLTYFQNEAQLEKSRLLSDRFSAERPKGSFSTLEIQRTEQGDSAMYLCASSRGTAEQYFGPGTRLTVT.